This T cell receptor (beta chain) derives from a study of T cell responses to AZD1222 COVID-19 vaccine. Notes on the study in general: Sampled repertoires all dated from after the peak T cell response. Distributed over spike, vaccine-associated CD4 TCRs predominated at 160-218 and 743-854. A mostly white British donor set with more females was recruited, and clonal diversity was possibly underestimated.

Trimming pared 0 bases from V and 3 bases from J, leaving 9 bases between. The CDR3 extends over 15 amino acids. CDR1 and CDR2 (germline): LGHDT, YNNKEL (reference sequence). For this clone: The antigen is not known.

The repertoire was sequenced with immunoSEQ multiplex PCR; TCRdb's copy has only in-frame clones and lacks some. This table holds about 150,000 clones, around 85% found once. The chain recombines TRBV3-1 (or the pseudogene TRBV3-2) with TRBJ2-1, with D hard to call. The specimen was peripheral blood, collected 28 days after the second AZD1222 dose. This sequence was found in an adult who received the AZD1222 COVID-19 vaccine. This chain's CDR3 is CASSQEWQDYNEQFF. CDR3 in DNA: TGTGCCAGCAGCCAAGAGTGGCAGGACTACAATGAGCAGTTCTTC.